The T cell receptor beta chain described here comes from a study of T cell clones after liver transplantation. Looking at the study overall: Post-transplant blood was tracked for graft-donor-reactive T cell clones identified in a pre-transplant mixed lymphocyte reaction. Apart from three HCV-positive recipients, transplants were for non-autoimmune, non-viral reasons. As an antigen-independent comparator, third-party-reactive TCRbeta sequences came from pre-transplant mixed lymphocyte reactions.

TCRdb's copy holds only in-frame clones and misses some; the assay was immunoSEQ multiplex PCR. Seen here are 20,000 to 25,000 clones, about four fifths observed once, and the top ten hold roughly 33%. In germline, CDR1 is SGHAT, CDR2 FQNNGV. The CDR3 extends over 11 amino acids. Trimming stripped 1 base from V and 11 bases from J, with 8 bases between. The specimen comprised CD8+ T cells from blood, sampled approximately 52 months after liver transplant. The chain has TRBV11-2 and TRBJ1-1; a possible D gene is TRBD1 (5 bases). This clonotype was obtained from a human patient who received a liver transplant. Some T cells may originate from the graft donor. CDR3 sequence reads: CASSLGGVAFF. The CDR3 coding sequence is TGTGCCAGCAGCTTAGGAGGGGTGGCTTTCTTT.